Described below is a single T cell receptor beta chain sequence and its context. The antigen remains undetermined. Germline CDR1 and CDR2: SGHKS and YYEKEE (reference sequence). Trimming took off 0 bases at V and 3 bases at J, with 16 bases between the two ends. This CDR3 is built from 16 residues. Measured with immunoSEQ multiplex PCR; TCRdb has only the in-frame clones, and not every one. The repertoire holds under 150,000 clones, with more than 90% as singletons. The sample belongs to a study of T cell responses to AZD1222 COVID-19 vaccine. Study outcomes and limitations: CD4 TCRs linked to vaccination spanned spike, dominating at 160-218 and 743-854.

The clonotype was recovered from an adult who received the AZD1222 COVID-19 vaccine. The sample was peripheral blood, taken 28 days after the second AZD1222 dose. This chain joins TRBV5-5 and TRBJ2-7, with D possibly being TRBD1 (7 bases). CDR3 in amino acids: CASSLGWAQGGYEQYF. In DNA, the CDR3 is TGTGCCAGCAGCTTGGGTTGGGCGCAGGGGGGCTACGAGCAGTACTTC.